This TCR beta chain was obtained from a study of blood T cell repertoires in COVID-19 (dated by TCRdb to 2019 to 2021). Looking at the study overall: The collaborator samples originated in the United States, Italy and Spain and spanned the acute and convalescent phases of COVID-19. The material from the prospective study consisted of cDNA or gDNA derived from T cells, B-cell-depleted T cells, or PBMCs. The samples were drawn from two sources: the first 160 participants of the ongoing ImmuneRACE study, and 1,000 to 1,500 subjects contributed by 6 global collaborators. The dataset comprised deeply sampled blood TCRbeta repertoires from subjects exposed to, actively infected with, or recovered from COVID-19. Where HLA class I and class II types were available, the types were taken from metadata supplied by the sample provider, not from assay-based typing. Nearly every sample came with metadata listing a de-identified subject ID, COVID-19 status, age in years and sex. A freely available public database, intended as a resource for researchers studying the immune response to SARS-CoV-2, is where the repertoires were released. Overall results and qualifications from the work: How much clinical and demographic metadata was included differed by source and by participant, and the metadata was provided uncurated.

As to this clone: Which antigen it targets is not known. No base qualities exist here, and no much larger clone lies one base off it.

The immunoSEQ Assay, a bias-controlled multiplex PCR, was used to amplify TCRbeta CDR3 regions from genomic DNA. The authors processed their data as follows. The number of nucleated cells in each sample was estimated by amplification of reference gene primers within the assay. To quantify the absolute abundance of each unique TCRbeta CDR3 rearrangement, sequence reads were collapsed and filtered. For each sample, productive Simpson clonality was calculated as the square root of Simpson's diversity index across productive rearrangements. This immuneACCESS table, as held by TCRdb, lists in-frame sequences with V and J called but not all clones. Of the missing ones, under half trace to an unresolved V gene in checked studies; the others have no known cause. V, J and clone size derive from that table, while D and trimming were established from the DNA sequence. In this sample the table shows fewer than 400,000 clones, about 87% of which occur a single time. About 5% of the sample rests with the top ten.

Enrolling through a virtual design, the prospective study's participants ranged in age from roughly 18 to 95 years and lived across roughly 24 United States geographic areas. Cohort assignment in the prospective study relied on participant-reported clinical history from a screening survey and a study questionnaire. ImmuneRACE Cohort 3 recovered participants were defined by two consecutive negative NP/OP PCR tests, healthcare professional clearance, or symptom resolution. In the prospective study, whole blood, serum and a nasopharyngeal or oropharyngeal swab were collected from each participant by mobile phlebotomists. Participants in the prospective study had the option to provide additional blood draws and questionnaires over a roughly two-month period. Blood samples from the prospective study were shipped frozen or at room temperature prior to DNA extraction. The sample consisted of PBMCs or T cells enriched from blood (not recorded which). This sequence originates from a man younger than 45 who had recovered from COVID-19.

The sequenced DNA is TGTGCCAGCAGTTATGCCGGGTCCTTCATCTATGGCTACACCTTC. Translated, this is CASSYAGSFIYGYTF. The sequence joins TRBV5-4 to TRBJ1-2, with no D gene named confidently. V sheds 5 bases and J sheds 4 bases, leaving 18 bases between their ends. Sequences SGHNT (CDR1) and YYREEE (CDR2) are obtained from the germline V gene (reference sequence). Its CDR3 holds 15 amino acids, cysteine through phenylalanine. The only DNA kept is the CDR3, 45 bases in frame from the first base.